The present T cell receptor beta chain was sequenced within a study of blood T cell repertoires in COVID-19. V lost 6 bases to trimming and J lost 0 bases, with 12 bases between them. Germline V gives CDR1 MNHEY, CDR2 SMNVEV (reference sequence). The CDR3 has 16 amino acids. In the original processing: Reference gene primers were amplified, and this amplification served to estimate nucleated cell counts. Profiling relied on immunoSEQ multiplex PCR, and the TCRdb table lists in-frame clones only, not all of them. V and J calls and clone size are as listed in that table; D and trimming were resolved from the DNA. The table includes over 90,000 clones, around nine tenths detected once. Turning to this clone: The sample contains more than one DNA sequence encoding this CDR3.

The rearrangement joins TRBV27 to TRBJ1-6; unclear D gene. Sequences were obtained from peripheral blood. The clonotype originates from a man at least 80 years old with acute or convalescent COVID-19. CDR3 sequence reads: CASSRDSSSYNSPLHF. Written as DNA, the CDR3 is TGTGCCAGCAGCCGCGACTCGAGCTCCTATAATTCACCCCTCCACTTT.